These 20 T cell receptor beta chains came from one sample sequenced in a study of human T cells and chemical hapten exposure. The time point denotes: pre-sensitization, week 0. Sample treatment: therapeutic diphenylcyclopropenone sensitization with weekly scalp DPC. In TCRdb, the RACE reads were re-called with MiXCR into one record per CDR3 protein. The table lists tens of thousands of distinct CDR3 sequences, 9.6% of them singletons, with 3% to 4.5% in the top ten. Sequenced material: whole blood, taken in connection with sensitization to the hapten diphenylcyclopropenone (DPC). The receptors were gathered from a woman aged 40-49 years with alopecia areata. Some clones in this sample may be carry-over from other donors' samples.

In this sample, this clonotype turned up many times. J is TRBJ2-2 and V is TRBV3-1; D might be TRBD1 (6 bases). The V gene's germline CDR1 is LGHDT and CDR2 YNNKEL (reference sequence). V lost 3 bases, J lost 7 bases, and 18 bases lay in between. This CDR3 spans 16 amino acids. This CDR3 is CASSHGTFTSVGELFF. CDR3 nucleotide sequence: TGTGCCAGCAGCCATGGGACATTTACAAGCGTCGGGGAGCTGTTTTTT.

This clonotype was seen many times. The chain recombines TRBV5-4 with TRBJ1-1; no firm D call. V lost 0 bases to trimming and J lost 4 bases, with 10 bases between them. Germline CDR1 is SGHNT and CDR2 is YYREEE (reference sequence). The CDR3 contains 14 residues. CDR3 protein: CASSLAGVATEAFF. The DNA of the CDR3 is TGTGCCAGCAGCTTGGCCGGCGTGGCCACTGAAGCTTTCTTT.

This clonotype was recorded a few times. The chain links TRBV27 to TRBJ2-7; 7 bases map to TRBD2. Germline CDR1 reads MNHEY; CDR2 reads SMNVEV (reference sequence). The ends lost 3 bases at V and 7 bases at J; junction bases unmatched: 6. The CDR3 contains 13 residues. The CDR3 sequence is CASSFSTGGEQYF. The DNA for the CDR3 is TGTGCCAGCAGTTTTTCCACGGGAGGAGAGCAGTACTTC.

This clonotype was detected ten times or more. The chain carries TRBV11-2 and TRBJ1-1; tentative D call: TRBD1 (6 bases). The germline CDR1 and CDR2 sequences are SGHAT and FQNNGV. This CDR3 is 11 amino acids long. Trimming pared 8 bases from V and 7 bases from J, leaving 11 bases between. CDR3 sequence (DNA): TGTGCCAGCCAAGGGGGTCGTGAAGCTTTCTTT. Translating gives CASQGGREAFF.

This clonotype was found many times. The chain uses TRBV30 and TRBJ2-3; 7 bases agree with TRBD1. The CDR3 runs 15 residues. V lost 2 bases, J lost 5 bases, and 10 bases stayed unmatched. CDR1 is GTSNPN and CDR2 is SVGIG in the germline V gene (reference sequence). The CDR3 DNA follows: TGTGCCTGGAGTCCTAGGGGGCGCGTGGGAGATACGCAGTATTTT. Protein product: CAWSPRGRVGDTQYF.

Many counts were recorded for this clonotype. Written as DNA, the CDR3 is TGCGCCAGCAGCCAAGAAAAGAGACAGGGGGGGACTGAAGCTTTCTTT. As protein: CASSQEKRQGGTEAFF. The chain couples TRBV4-1 to TRBJ1-1, with 9 positions matching TRBD1. The CDR3 spans 16 residues. Germline V gene data show CDR1 as MGHRA and CDR2 as YSYEKL. Losses at the gene ends were 0 bases for V and 5 bases for J; bases not matched to a gene: 7.

This clonotype was observed many times. The V and J genes are TRBV7-3 and TRBJ2-2, with D hard to call. Germline assignment: CDR1 SGHTA and CDR2 FQGTGA. Deletions cut 4 bases from V and 3 bases from J, with 9 bases between. CDR3 length: 14 amino acids. For the CDR3, the DNA is TGTGCCAGCAGCTCTGCGCGCTACACCGGGGAGCTGTTTTTT. Its translation is CASSSARYTGELFF.

A word on this clonotype: The junction departs from the called germline gene at one end, perhaps through a read error. The chain is built from TRBV6-5 and TRBJ2-1; a weak D match, TRBD2 (5 bases). This CDR3 comprises 15 residues. CDR1 MNHEY and CDR2 SVGAGI come from the germline V gene. The CDR3 here is CASSLSGSSYNEEFF. The CDR3 nucleotides are TGTGCCAGCAGCCTAAGCGGATCCTCCTACAATGAGGAGTTCTTC.

This clonotype was picked up a small number of times. The V gene is TRBV6-6, the J gene TRBJ1-6; D uncertain. CDR1 MNHNY and CDR2 SVGAGI come from the germline V gene (reference sequence). Trimming cost V 5 bases and J 0 bases, with 14 bases left between them. This CDR3 contains 17 residues. CDR3 nucleotide sequence: TGTGCCAGCAGTAATGGGTGGGGAGTCTCCTATAATTCACCCCTCCACTTT. It specifies CASSNGWGVSYNSPLHF.

This clonotype has a single count. A much larger clone differs by one base, so this may be a read error. The chain recombines TRBV5-1 with TRBJ2-1; TRBD2 is a possible D gene (5 bases). From germline, CDR1 is SGHRS and CDR2 YFSETQ. Trimming pared 4 bases from V and 9 bases from J, leaving 14 bases between. CDR3 length: 13 amino acids. CDR3 sequence (DNA): TGCGCCAGCAGCCAGGCCCTAGCCTGTGAGCAGTTCTTC. Its translation: CASSQALACEQFF.

This clonotype was counted only a few times. The CDR3 coding sequence is TGCAGCGTTGAACGAGGGCGGAACACCATATATTTT. It encodes CSVERGRNTIYF. J is TRBJ1-3 and V is TRBV29-1; D not resolved. Germline V gene data show CDR1 as SQVTM and CDR2 as ANQGSEA. Trimming took off 2 bases at V and 7 bases at J, with 9 bases between the two ends. The CDR3 spans 12 residues.

The rearrangement joins TRBV9 to TRBJ2-7; D not certain. CDR3 size: 9 residues. Germline V lookup: CDR1 SGDLS, CDR2 YYNGEE. Trimming took off 7 bases at V and 6 bases at J, with 5 bases between the two ends. The CDR3 coding sequence is TGTGCCAGCGGTAGCGAGCAGTACTTC. Protein sequence: CASGSEQYF.

This clonotype was counted many times. The rearrangement joins TRBV19 to TRBJ2-5; TRBD1 matches at 7 bases. CDR3 size: 14 residues. Trimming took 7 bases from V and 2 from J; bases not matched to a gene: 7. The V gene's germline CDR1 is LNHDA and CDR2 SQIVND (reference sequence). The CDR3 DNA follows: TGTGCCAGTAATACACCGGGACAGCAAGAGACCCAGTACTTC. This encodes CASNTPGQQETQYF.

The rearrangement links TRBV2 to TRBJ2-2; a weak D match, TRBD2 (6 bases). CDR1 and CDR2 from the germline V gene are SNHLY and FYNNEI. V was cut by 3 bases and J by 2 bases, with 16 bases left in between. The CDR3 has 17 amino acids. The CDR3 sequence is CASSEISGRSNTGELFF. The CDR3 bases are TGTGCCAGCAGTGAGATTTCAGGGAGGAGCAACACCGGGGAGCTGTTTTTT. Full variable domain (remainder filled in from reference TRBV2 and TRBJ2-2): EPEVTQTPSHQVTQMGQEVILRCVPISNHLYFYWYRQILGQKVEFLVSFYNNEISEKSEIFDDQFSVERPDGSNFTLKIRSTKLEDSAMYFCASSEISGRSNTGELFFGEGSRLTVL.

The sample holds many counts of this clonotype. The genes are TRBV7-9 and TRBJ2-7; possibly TRBD2 for D (5 bases). The CDR3 loop spans 14 amino acids. Trimming shortened V by 5 bases and J by 2 bases, and 13 bases separated the two germline ends. Germline lookup yields CDR1 SEHNR and CDR2 FQNEAQ (reference sequence). CDR3 amino acids: CASSPGGGAYEQYF. The CDR3 bases are TGTGCCAGCAGCCCAGGTGGAGGTGCCTACGAGCAGTACTTC.

This clonotype turned up a few times. The V and J genes are TRBV10-1 and TRBJ2-1, with 14 bases matching TRBD2. Germline values: CDR1 WNHNN, CDR2 SYGVQD (reference sequence). The CDR3 runs 15 residues. The J segment lost 5 bases and the V segment lost 6 bases, leaving 3 bases of the junction unmatched. CDR3 region: CASSSTSGGDNEQFF. The CDR3, as DNA: TGCGCCAGCAGCTCGACTAGCGGGGGGGACAATGAGCAGTTCTTC.

This clonotype has at least ten counts. The chain links TRBV14 to TRBJ1-4, with TRBD1 matching 7 bases. Per the germline V gene, CDR1 is SGHDN and CDR2 is FVKESK. This CDR3 region has 18 residues. The V and J ends lost 0 bases and 0 bases, in that order; junction bases with no gene match: 7. The CDR3 coding sequence is TGTGCCAGCAGCCAAGAGCAGGGGGGCCTTGCAACTAATGAAAAACTGTTTTTT. It codes for CASSQEQGGLATNEKLFF.

This clonotype was recorded many times. The chain is built from TRBV5-1 and TRBJ2-7, with no clear D. Germline V CDR1 and CDR2: SGHRS, YFSETQ. This CDR3 contains 14 residues. Trimming removed 0 bases at V and 5 bases at J, with 12 bases between. CDR3 in amino acids: CASSLATTSHEQYF. CDR3 bases: TGCGCCAGCAGCTTGGCCACGACAAGCCACGAGCAGTACTTC.

This clonotype was observed a few times. The V gene is TRBV28, the J gene TRBJ2-7; TRBD1 is a possible D gene (5 bases). CDR1 and CDR2 from the germline V gene are MDHEN and SYDVKM. This CDR3 comprises 15 residues. V lost 5 bases, J lost 2 bases, and 16 bases lay in between. CDR3 coding DNA: TGTGCCAGCAGTCCCCTGACAGAGCCCACCTACGAGCAGTACTTC. Its protein product is CASSPLTEPTYEQYF.

This clonotype was recorded a few times. The chain is built from TRBV5-4 and TRBJ2-2, with TRBD2 identical over 15 bases. Looked up from germline, CDR1 is SGHNT and CDR2 is YYREEE (reference sequence). The CDR3 extends over 17 amino acids. The V gene end was trimmed by 4 bases and the J gene end by 4 bases; junction bases not matched to a gene: 5. DNA of the CDR3: TGTGCCAGCAGCCTCGGACTAGCGGGGGGGATCACCGGGGAGCTGTTTTTT. As protein: CASSLGLAGGITGELFF.